These 10 T cell receptor beta chains came from one sample sequenced in a study of early T cells in non-severe SARS-CoV-2 infection. A single record per CDR3 protein comes from TCRdb applying MiXCR to the 5' RACE reads. The data hold about 59,000 distinct CDR3 sequences, with around 13% observed a single time. Sequences were derived from whole blood, sampled at baseline. These receptors originate from an adult who was a healthcare worker with PCR-confirmed SARS-CoV-2 infection or an uninfected control (not recorded which).

V gene TRBV10-1 combines with J gene TRBJ1-1, with no clear D. CDR1 and CDR2 from the germline V gene are WNHNN and SYGVQD (reference sequence). The CDR3 spans 15 residues. The V gene lost 3 bases and the J gene lost 1 base, with 12 bases spanning the gap. Written as DNA, the CDR3 is TGCGCCAGCAGTGATAAGGGCAGAGGGAACACTGAAGCTTTCTTT. Amino acids: CASSDKGRGNTEAFF.

In DNA form, the CDR3 reads TGCGCCAGCAGAGGGGGACGCCAAGAGACCCAGTACTTC. Translating gives CASRGGRQETQYF. The chain links TRBV5-1 to TRBJ2-5; possibly TRBD1 for D (6 bases). The CDR3 loop spans 13 amino acids. V lost 5 bases and J 1 base, leaving 9 bases between the germline ends. The germline V gene encodes CDR1 SGHRS and CDR2 YFSETQ.

The chain is built from TRBV12-3 or TRBV12-4 and TRBJ2-3, with 8 nucleotides matching TRBD2. CDR3 length equals 14 residues. V shed 5 bases, J shed 3 bases, and the junction held 4 bases outside the gene matches. The CDR3 DNA sequence: TGTGCCAGCAGTGCGGGACTAGGGACAGATACGCAGTATTTT. Amino acids: CASSAGLGTDTQYF.

The chain combines TRBV5-6 with TRBJ2-1; the match to TRBD2 covers 12 bases. CDR3 length equals 20 residues. From germline, CDR1 is SGHDT and CDR2 YYEEEE. J was trimmed by 0 bases and V by 7 bases; bases with no gene match: 17. In DNA, the CDR3 is TGTGCCAGCTTAGCAGTTGGAGGGACTAGCGGGCTGAGCTCCTACAATGAGCAGTTCTTC. It encodes CASLAVGGTSGLSSYNEQFF. Looking up the rest from reference TRBV5-6 and TRBJ2-1 gives the full variable domain: DAGVTQSPTHLIKTRGQQVTLRCSPKSGHDTVSWYQQALGQGPQFIFQYYEEEERQRGNFPDRFSGHQFPNYSSELNVNALLLGDSALYLCASLAVGGTSGLSSYNEQFFGPGTRLTVL.

The J gene is TRBJ1-1, the V gene TRBV4-3; unclear D gene. Germline V gives CDR1 LGHNA, CDR2 YSLEER. The V end lost 4 bases, the J end lost 1 base, and 10 bases lay between the germline ends. The CDR3 length is 14 residues. CDR3 residues: CASSLHRGNTEAFF. The DNA for the CDR3 is TGCGCCAGCAGCCTACACAGAGGGAACACTGAAGCTTTCTTT.

In this sample, this clonotype turned up a few times. V gene TRBV11-2 combines with J gene TRBJ1-1; D gene uncertain. CDR3 length equals 13 residues. V lost 4 bases and J 3 bases, leaving 9 bases between the germline ends. Looked up from germline, CDR1 is SGHAT and CDR2 is FQNNGV. This chain's CDR3 is CASSYDGDTEAFF. The CDR3 nucleotides read TGTGCCAGCAGCTACGACGGGGACACTGAAGCTTTCTTT.

V usage is TRBV9 and J usage is TRBJ1-1, with TRBD1 identical over 9 bases. After removal of 4 bases from V and 4 bases from J, the junction contained 8 bases not matched to a gene. CDR1 is SGDLS and CDR2 is YYNGEE in the germline V gene. The CDR3 has 15 residues. The CDR3 is CASSPQGAGRTEAFF. The CDR3 coding sequence is TGTGCCAGCAGCCCACAGGGGGCTGGTCGCACTGAAGCTTTCTTT.

The rearrangement links TRBV4-2 to TRBJ2-2, with 8 bases matching TRBD1. Germline CDR1 LGHNA, CDR2 YNFKEQ. CDR3 size: 14 residues. V was pared by 6 bases and J by 6 bases, with 6 bases of the junction left unmatched. In nucleotides, the CDR3 is TGTGCCAGCAGTCCCGGACAGGGTTCCGGGGAGCTGTTTTTT. Translating it yields CASSPGQGSGELFF.

The J gene is TRBJ1-2, the V gene TRBV27, with D perhaps TRBD1 (5 bases). V was trimmed by 0 bases and J by 4 bases, leaving 12 bases between them. CDR1 is MNHEY, CDR2 SMNVEV, per germline (reference sequence). This CDR3 contains 15 residues. For the CDR3, the DNA is TGTGCCAGCAGTTTATCGGGCAGGGCCCGCTATGGCTACACCTTC. It is translated as CASSLSGRARYGYTF.

The chain recombines TRBV5-5 with TRBJ2-2, with D hard to call. CDR3 size: 12 residues. The ends were cut back, 1 base at V and 8 bases at J, with 6 bases in the middle. CDR1 and CDR2 from the germline V gene are SGHKS and YYEKEE (reference sequence). In nucleotides, the CDR3 is TGTGCCAGCAGCTTGATTTTAGGGGAGCTGTTTTTT. Translating gives CASSLILGELFF.